The sequence of this TCR beta chain was determined in a study of cytomegalovirus exposure and HLA in healthy donors. About the research overall: The approximately 610 first-cohort repertoires shared a platform with the roughly 130 validation repertoires, as reported in a later analysis.

This clone was seen once. Its cognate antigen is unknown. Study conclusions and caveats: Despite most TCR sequences being rare, some public TCRs occurred in many donors. According to the study, 160 or so TCR beta chains were cytomegalovirus-associated.

Profiling relied on immunoSEQ multiplex PCR, and the TCRdb table lists in-frame clones only, not all of them. The sample carries about 89,000 clones, approximately 81% recorded once. Material: PBMCs. The TCR originated in a woman younger than 35 in good health and CMV-seropositive.

The CDR3 DNA follows: TGTGCCAGCAGCCTGGGGGCCCTCTATGGCTACACCTTC. Amino acid sequence: CASSLGALYGYTF. This rearrangement joins TRBV7-9 to TRBJ1-2; a weak D match, TRBD1 (6 bases). V dropped 5 bases and J dropped 4 bases, with 11 bases sitting between them. The germline gives CDR1 SEHNR, CDR2 FQNEAQ (reference sequence). The CDR3 length is 13 residues.